This entry lists 18 T cell receptor beta chains sequenced from one sample in a study of beta chain features in type 1 diabetes listed by TCRdb under 2018. These receptors' antigens are unknown. The receptor library was made with the immunoSEQ multiplex PCR assay. All of the isolated RNA was reverse transcribed with the High Capacity cDNA Reverse Transcription Kit, so expressed TCRB transcripts were sequenced. The source is immuneACCESS, and TCRdb retained only in-frame sequences with V and J called. Part of the clones is not carried over; for the studies checked, unresolved V genes explain less than half of this, and the remainder is unexplained. This sample has hundreds of thousands of clones in its table, and over 10% of those were observed once. Clones ranked in the top ten supply less than 0.025% of the sample. What the authors observed across the whole study: Type 1 diabetes patients showed a moderate but significant shortening of TCRB CDR3 length in all four CD4+ subsets.

Sequencing was carried out using naive CD4+ T cells from blood. Explained via the paper, the cell subset or site label denotes: true naive CD4+ T cells. The receptor set was obtained from a man aged 18-30 years with type 1 diabetes.

J is TRBJ2-5 and V is TRBV19, with 15 bases identical to TRBD2. J was trimmed by 4 bases and V by 5 bases; bases with no gene match: 5. The CDR3 extends over 16 amino acids. Germline lookup yields CDR1 LNHDA and CDR2 SQIVND (reference sequence). CDR3 coding DNA: TGTGCCAGTAGTTTCGGACTAGCGGGGGGGCCAGAGACCCAGTACTTC. Amino acid sequence: CASSFGLAGGPETQYF.

The chain employs TRBV5-6 and TRBJ2-7, with a weak D call TRBD2 (5 bases). CDR3 size: 12 residues. Germline V gene lookup returns CDR1 SGHDT and CDR2 YYEEEE. V was clipped by 4 bases and J by 4 bases, with 9 bases between them. The chain's CDR3 is CASSRGLYEQYF. In DNA, the CDR3 is TGTGCCAGCAGCCGAGGACTGTACGAGCAGTACTTC.

This clone was seen a handful of times. The chain recombines TRBV21-1 with TRBJ1-5; no check of the table's D call, TRBD1, against the DNA was made. TRBV21-1 is labeled a pseudogene. This CDR3 has 17 residues. CDR3 in amino acids: CASSREAGCSEDQPQHF. Here the CDR3 DNA reads TGTGCCAGCAGCAGAGAAGCAGGTTGTTCGGAAGATCAGCCCCAGCATTTT.

This clone was recorded a few times. CDR3: CASSLDVDIQPQHF. The CDR3 DNA reads TGTGCCAGCAGCTTGGACGTAGATATTCAGCCCCAGCATTTT. The rearrangement joins TRBV7-9 to TRBJ1-5; D is unresolved. The CDR3 has 14 amino acids. V shed 3 bases and J shed 6 bases, with 12 bases lying between them. Looked up from germline, CDR1 is SEHNR and CDR2 is FQNEAQ (reference sequence).

The chain joins TRBV25-1 to TRBJ2-5, with 11 bases aligning to TRBD1. CDR1 and CDR2 (germline): MGHDK, SYGVNS. The CDR3 is 17 residues long. J was trimmed by 2 bases and V by 2 bases; bases with no gene match: 7. CDR3 DNA: TGTGCCAGCAGTGAAAATAGGGGGACAGGGGGGCAAGAGACCCAGTACTTC. It specifies CASSENRGTGGQETQYF.

This clone was counted only a few times. This rearrangement joins TRBV2 to TRBJ2-7; possibly TRBD2 for D (6 bases). Trimming shortened V by 7 bases and J by 1 base, and 14 bases separated the two germline ends. The CDR3 has 14 residues. Germline V gene lookup returns CDR1 SNHLY and CDR2 FYNNEI. CDR3 region: CASTGGLRSYEQYF. The DNA for the CDR3 is TGTGCCAGCACCGGGGGTTTGAGGTCCTACGAGCAGTACTTC. The variable domain in full, with the rest retrieved from reference TRBV2 and TRBJ2-7, is EPEVTQTPSHQVTQMGQEVILRCVPISNHLYFYWYRQILGQKVEFLVSFYNNEISEKSEIFDDQFSVERPDGSNFTLKIRSTKLEDSAMYFCASTGGLRSYEQYFGPGTRLTVT.

This chain joins TRBV6-1 and TRBJ1-2; possibly TRBD1 for D (5 bases). Per germline, CDR1 MNHNS and CDR2 SASEGT. CDR3 length equals 14 residues. Trimming removed 4 bases from V and 4 bases from J, with 13 bases in between. CDR3 region: CASSGETELYGYTF. In DNA, the CDR3 is TGTGCCAGCAGTGGAGAGACAGAGCTCTATGGCTACACCTTC.

This clone was counted only a few times. The chain links TRBV19 to TRBJ2-1; D may be TRBD1 or TRBD2 (7 bases each). This CDR3 comprises 16 residues. V dropped 5 bases and J dropped 8 bases, with 22 bases sitting between them. The germline CDR1 and CDR2 sequences are LNHDA and SQIVND (reference sequence). The CDR3: CASSYFQGGNPHEQFF. In nucleotides, the CDR3 is TGTGCCAGTAGTTACTTCCAGGGGGGGAATCCCCATGAGCAGTTCTTC.

This clone was counted only a few times. This chain joins TRBV2 and TRBJ1-5; D remains unclear. Germline CDR1 reads SNHLY; CDR2 reads FYNNEI. The CDR3 consists of 13 residues. Trimming took off 7 bases at V and 0 bases at J, with 7 bases between the two ends. The CDR3 here is CASISDSNQPQHF. CDR3 coding DNA: TGTGCCAGCATCTCGGATAGCAATCAGCCCCAGCATTTT.

This chain joins TRBV7-9 and TRBJ1-2, with TRBD1 identical over 7 bases. The J segment lost 3 bases and the V segment lost 4 bases, leaving 8 bases of the junction unmatched. Germline values: CDR1 SEHNR, CDR2 FQNEAQ (reference sequence). CDR3 length equals 15 residues. CDR3 protein: CASSYRQGLDYGYTF. The CDR3, as DNA: TGTGCCAGCAGCTATCGACAGGGCCTAGACTATGGCTACACCTTC.

Details on this clone: Other DNA sequences in this specimen translate into the identical CDR3. The J gene is TRBJ2-3, the V gene TRBV6-1; D is unresolved. V was shortened by 2 bases and J by 1 base, with 4 bases between the two germline ends. There are 13 residues in the CDR3. Germline V gives CDR1 MNHNS, CDR2 SASEGT. The CDR3 here is CASSERGTDTQYF. For the CDR3, the DNA is TGTGCCAGCAGTGAAAGGGGCACAGATACGCAGTATTTT.

This clone was seen more than once but under ten times. The rearrangement uses TRBV29-1 and TRBJ2-2; 12 nucleotides align to TRBD1. The CDR3 loop spans 14 amino acids. With V trimmed by 6 bases and J by 9 bases, 8 bases remained unmatched. Germline CDR1 and CDR2: SQVTM and ANQGSEA. CDR3 region: CSVLERDRGRELFF. DNA of the CDR3: TGCAGCGTCCTCGAACGGGACAGGGGGCGGGAGCTGTTTTTT.

This clone was seen more than once but under ten times. The gene calls are TRBV6-6 and TRBJ2-7, with 9 bases lining up with TRBD1. Germline assignment: CDR1 MNHNY and CDR2 SVGAGI (reference sequence). V lost 5 bases to trimming and J lost 4 bases; unmatched junction nucleotides: 6. The CDR3 is 14 amino acids. The CDR3 sequence is CASSKQGAGYEQYF. CDR3 sequence (DNA): TGTGCCAGCAGTAAACAGGGGGCAGGGTACGAGCAGTACTTC.

The V gene is TRBV30, the J gene TRBJ2-3, with D unresolved. Deletions cut 2 bases from V and 2 bases from J, with 11 bases between. CDR3 length: 14 residues. The germline CDR1 and CDR2 sequences are GTSNPN and SVGIG (reference sequence). DNA for the CDR3: TGTGCCTGGAGTAAGGATGATGTCACAGATACGCAGTATTTT. The encoded protein is CAWSKDDVTDTQYF.

V gene TRBV5-4 combines with J gene TRBJ2-3, with D perhaps matching TRBD2 (5 bases). CDR1 and CDR2 from the germline V gene are SGHNT and YYREEE (reference sequence). V gave up 0 bases and J gave up 0 bases, with 11 bases separating them. The CDR3 runs to 16 residues. The CDR3 region is CASSLEGSVSTDTQYF. CDR3 nucleotides: TGTGCCAGCAGCTTGGAAGGTAGCGTTAGCACAGATACGCAGTATTTT.

This clone turned up a few times. This chain joins TRBV2 and TRBJ2-4, with D uncertain. The germline gives CDR1 SNHLY, CDR2 FYNNEI. CDR3 length: 14 residues. The V end lost 3 bases, the J end lost 5 bases, and 11 bases lay between the germline ends. CDR3 region: CASSDRRSENIQYF. The CDR3 nucleotides are TGTGCCAGCAGTGATCGCAGGAGCGAAAACATTCAGTACTTC.

This chain uses TRBV7-9 with TRBJ1-2; a weak D match, TRBD1 (6 bases). Trimming shortened V by 4 bases and J by 4 bases, and 10 bases separated the two germline ends. Germline lookup yields CDR1 SEHNR and CDR2 FQNEAQ (reference sequence). The CDR3 loop spans 13 amino acids. CDR3 bases: TGTGCCAGCAGCTCAACAGGGCCCTATGGCTACACCTTC. It translates to CASSSTGPYGYTF.

This clone has only a few counts. The chain combines TRBV28 with TRBJ1-5; tentative D call: TRBD1 (6 bases). Trimming took 8 bases from V and 7 from J, leaving 18 bases between them. Germline V gene sequence: CDR1 MDHEN, CDR2 SYDVKM. This CDR3 region has 14 residues. This CDR3 is CASARRGIGQPQHF. CDR3 nucleotide sequence: TGTGCCAGCGCTAGGAGGGGGATTGGGCAGCCCCAGCATTTT.